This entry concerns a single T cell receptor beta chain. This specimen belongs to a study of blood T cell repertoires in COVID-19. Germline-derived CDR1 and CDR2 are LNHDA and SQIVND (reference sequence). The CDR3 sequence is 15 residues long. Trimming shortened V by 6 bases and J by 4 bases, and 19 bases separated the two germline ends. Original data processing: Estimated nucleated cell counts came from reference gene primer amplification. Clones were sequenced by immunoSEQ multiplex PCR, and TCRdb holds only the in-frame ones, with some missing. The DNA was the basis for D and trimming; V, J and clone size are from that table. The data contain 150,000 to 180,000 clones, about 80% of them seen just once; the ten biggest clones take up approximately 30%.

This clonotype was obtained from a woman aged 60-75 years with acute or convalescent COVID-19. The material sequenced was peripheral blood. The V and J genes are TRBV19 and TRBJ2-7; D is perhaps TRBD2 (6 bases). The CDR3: CASRITGERRYEQYF. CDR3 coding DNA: TGTGCCAGTAGGATCACGGGGGAAAGACGGTACGAGCAGTACTTC.